This section outlines one T cell receptor (beta chain) sequence together with its context. These data come from a study of PD-L1 blockade in urothelial cancer. Stated time point: pretreatment peripheral blood. TCRdb's table, derived via immunoSEQ multiplex PCR, lists solely in-frame clones and lacks some. This table has some 43,000 clones, more than 70% appearing once. The CDR3 sequence is 15 residues long. Germline assignment: CDR1 SGDLS and CDR2 YYNGEE. V was trimmed by 4 bases and J by 2 bases, leaving 14 bases between them. This chain joins TRBV9 and TRBJ2-3; possible D gene TRBD1, 5 bases. This receptor was obtained from a man in his sixties with urothelial cancer. The starting material was PBMCs, obtained around atezolizumab (anti-PD-L1) treatment. The CDR3 loop reads CASSTRGQSTDTQYF. The DNA for the CDR3 is TGTGCCAGCAGCACTCGAGGACAATCCACAGATACGCAGTATTTT.